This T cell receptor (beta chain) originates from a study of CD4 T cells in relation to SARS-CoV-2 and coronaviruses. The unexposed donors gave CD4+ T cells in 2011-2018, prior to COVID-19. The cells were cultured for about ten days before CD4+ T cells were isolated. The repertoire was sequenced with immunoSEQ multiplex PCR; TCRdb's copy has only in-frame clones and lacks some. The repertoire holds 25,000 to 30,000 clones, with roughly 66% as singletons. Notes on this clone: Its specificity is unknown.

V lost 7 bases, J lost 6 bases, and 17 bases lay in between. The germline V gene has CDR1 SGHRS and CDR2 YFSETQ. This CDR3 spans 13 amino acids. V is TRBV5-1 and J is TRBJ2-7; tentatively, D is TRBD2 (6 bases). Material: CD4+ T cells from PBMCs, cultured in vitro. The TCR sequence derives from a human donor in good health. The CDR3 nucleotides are TGCGCCAGCCGCGGGACCTCGTCAGGCGAGCAGTACTTC. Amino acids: CASRGTSSGEQYF.